The source of this TCR beta chain is a study of OX40 agonist ivuxolimab in advanced cancers. About the research overall: Patients received ivuxolimab, an intravenous treatment, every 2 weeks at 0.01 to 10 mg/kg.

Produced via immunoSEQ multiplex PCR; TCRdb's table is partial and in-frame only. The sample records more than 45,000 clones, about nine tenths being singletons. Germline V gene sequence: CDR1 MNHNY, CDR2 SVGAGI (reference sequence). The CDR3 is 13 residues long. Trimming left V 7 bases short and J 4 bases short, with 13 bases between. General observations from the study: Both blood CD4+ and CD8+ T cells showed clonal growth by week 6 at 0.1 to 3.0 mg/kg.

About this clone: The antigen is undetermined.

The chain couples TRBV6-6 to TRBJ1-1, with a possible D match to TRBD1 (5 bases). The material was CD4+ or CD8+ T cells sorted from blood, obtained in a trial of the OX40 agonist ivuxolimab. This receptor was obtained from an adult with an advanced solid tumor such as melanoma, head and neck, liver or kidney cancer. CDR3 residues: CASNDSPTTEAFF. The CDR3 coding sequence is TGTGCCAGCAACGACAGTCCTACCACTGAAGCTTTCTTT.